What follows are 19 T cell receptor beta chains derived from one specimen sequenced in a study of shared clonotypes between healthy human individuals. Some clones are missing from TCRdb's copy, which holds only in-frame ones; the method was immunoSEQ multiplex PCR. The sample contains more than 550,000 clones, roughly 91% of which appear only once. Sequencing was performed on memory CD8+ T cells from PBMCs. Subset noted: CD45RO+ cells pooled with CCR7-negative TemRA cells. The receptors derive from a man in his late teens or twenties in good health. Some clones in this sample may be carry-over from other donors' samples.

The chain has TRBV19 and TRBJ2-3; D not certain. This CDR3 region has 15 residues. V lost 5 bases to trimming and J lost 1 base, with 13 bases between them. Germline V gene sequence: CDR1 LNHDA, CDR2 SQIVND (reference sequence). The CDR3 DNA sequence: TGTGCCAGTAGTCCCGGCCTGAGCGGCACAGATACGCAGTATTTT. This sequence encodes CASSPGLSGTDTQYF.

The V gene is TRBV7-8, the J gene TRBJ2-1; 7 bases fit TRBD2. Germline CDR1 reads SGHVS; CDR2 reads FQNEAQ. V dropped 3 bases and J dropped 0; count of bases not matched to a gene: 5. This CDR3 spans 16 amino acids. CDR3 sequence: CASSFLGGSSYNEQFF. The CDR3 nucleotides read TGTGCCAGCAGCTTCCTCGGCGGGAGCTCCTACAATGAGCAGTTCTTC.

This clone appeared a single time. This chain connects TRBV7-9 to TRBJ1-4; maybe TRBD1 (5 bases). This CDR3 has 14 amino acids. The germline V gene encodes CDR1 SEHNR and CDR2 FQNEAQ (reference sequence). V was cut by 5 bases and J by 5 bases, with 12 bases left in between. CDR3 DNA: TGTGCCAGCAGCCTACAGGCCCCGAATGAAAAACTGTTTTTT. As protein: CASSLQAPNEKLFF.

The chain has TRBV19 and TRBJ1-1, with D hard to call. V was shortened by 1 base and J by 7 bases, with 16 bases between the two germline ends. Germline assignment: CDR1 LNHDA and CDR2 SQIVND (reference sequence). The CDR3 has 15 residues. This chain's CDR3 is CASSIVRLGPYEAFF. CDR3 DNA sequence: TGTGCCAGTAGTATAGTCCGCCTCGGGCCATATGAAGCTTTCTTT.

The chain couples TRBV28 to TRBJ2-1; 7 positions agree with TRBD1. The V gene's germline CDR1 is MDHEN and CDR2 SYDVKM. Losses at the gene ends were 6 bases for V and 3 bases for J; bases not matched to a gene: 8. The CDR3 loop spans 15 amino acids. The CDR3 region has the DNA TGTGCCAGCAGCCCCGGGACAGAAAACTACAATGAGCAGTTCTTC. Its translation is CASSPGTENYNEQFF.

Here the CDR3 reads CASSLSQGTNEKLFF. The CDR3 bases are TGCGCCAGCAGCTTGTCCCAGGGGACTAATGAAAAACTGTTTTTT. V usage is TRBV5-1 and J usage is TRBJ1-4; possibly TRBD1 for D (6 bases). This CDR3 has 15 amino acids. V shed 1 base and J shed 2 bases, with 9 bases lying between them. From germline, CDR1 is SGHRS and CDR2 YFSETQ.

The chain joins TRBV29-1 to TRBJ2-3; TRBD2 might be the D (5 bases). The CDR3 has 14 amino acids. Germline V gene data show CDR1 as SQVTM and CDR2 as ANQGSEA. V lost 6 bases to trimming and J lost 0 bases, with 13 bases between them. The CDR3 spells CSVWGVASTDTQYF. The CDR3 region has the DNA TGCAGCGTATGGGGAGTGGCAAGCACAGATACGCAGTATTTT.

The rearrangement links TRBV5-1 to TRBJ2-7; TRBD2 agrees at 14 bases. The CDR3 covers 20 residues. V shed 0 bases, J shed 3 bases, and the junction held 14 bases outside the gene matches. Germline CDR1 reads SGHRS; CDR2 reads YFSETQ. CDR3 region: CASSLAGRQSGTSGSYEQYF. DNA of the CDR3: TGCGCCAGCAGCTTGGCGGGGCGGCAGTCCGGGACTAGCGGGAGCTACGAGCAGTACTTC. The variable domain in full, completed from reference TRBV5-1 and TRBJ2-7, reads KAGVTQTPRYLIKTRGQQVTLSCSPISGHRSVSWYQQTPGQGLQFLFEYFSETQRNKGNFPGRFSGRQFSNSRSEMNVSTLELGDSALYLCASSLAGRQSGTSGSYEQYFGPGTRLTVT.

The chain employs TRBV7-8 and TRBJ1-5, with D unclear. Trimming left V 1 base short and J 11 bases short, with 15 bases between. CDR1 and CDR2 (germline): SGHVS, FQNEAQ. The CDR3 totals 14 residues. CDR3 DNA: TGTGCCAGCAGCTTAGGTAGATCGCAGAGGGCCCAGCATTTT. Its translation is CASSLGRSQRAQHF.

The chain employs TRBV7-9 and TRBJ2-5; D gene unclear. Germline V gives CDR1 SEHNR, CDR2 FQNEAQ (reference sequence). Trimming removed 3 bases from V and 2 bases from J, with 10 bases in between. This CDR3 is built from 14 residues. CDR3 amino acids: CASSFVRPQETQYF. CDR3 coding DNA: TGTGCCAGCAGCTTTGTGAGACCGCAAGAGACCCAGTACTTC.

The chain links TRBV18 to TRBJ2-1; TRBD2 matches at 9 bases. CDR3 length: 15 amino acids. CDR1 KGHSH and CDR2 LQKENI come from the germline V gene. V shed 3 bases, J shed 4 bases, and the junction held 4 bases outside the gene matches. CDR3 protein: CASSPEREVYNEQFF. CDR3 DNA: TGTGCCAGCTCACCCGAGCGGGAGGTTTACAATGAGCAGTTCTTC.

This rearrangement joins TRBV2 to TRBJ1-1, with D possibly being TRBD1 (6 bases). Germline V gene lookup returns CDR1 SNHLY and CDR2 FYNNEI. With 5 bases removed from V and 1 base from J, the gap between germline ends came to 14 bases. This CDR3 is built from 15 residues. CDR3 protein: CASSYQQGSNTEAFF. The DNA for the CDR3 is TGTGCCAGCAGTTATCAGCAGGGGTCGAACACTGAAGCTTTCTTT.

The rearrangement joins TRBV7-3 to TRBJ2-1, with a weak D call TRBD2 (7 bases). The CDR3 extends over 16 amino acids. V gave up 5 bases and J gave up 9 bases, with 23 bases separating them. The germline gives CDR1 SGHTA, CDR2 FQGTGA. CDR3 protein: CASSERVGGVYVEQFF. The CDR3 coding sequence is TGTGCCAGCAGCGAACGAGTAGGGGGGGTGTATGTTGAGCAGTTCTTC. The full variable domain, rest sourced from reference TRBV7-3 and TRBJ2-1, is GAGVSQTPSNKVTEKGKYVELRCDPISGHTALYWYRQSLGQGPEFLIYFQGTGAADDSGLPNDRFFAVRPEGSVSTLKIQRTERGDSAVYLCASSERVGGVYVEQFFGPGTRLTVL.

V usage is TRBV6-5 and J usage is TRBJ1-5; possible D gene TRBD1, 5 bases. CDR1 and CDR2 (germline): MNHEY, SVGAGI. This CDR3 contains 14 residues. The V end was cut by 5 bases, the J end by 2 bases, with 10 bases between. The CDR3 sequence is CASSLMGGNQPQHF. The DNA for the CDR3 is TGTGCCAGCAGTCTCATGGGGGGCAATCAGCCCCAGCATTTT.

V and J are TRBV19 and TRBJ2-3; D possibly corresponds to TRBD1 (5 bases). Germline values: CDR1 LNHDA, CDR2 SQIVND (reference sequence). V lost 0 bases, J lost 0 bases, and 10 bases lay in between. The CDR3 runs to 16 residues. CDR3 bases: TGTGCCAGTAGTATAGAGGCCAGGGTAAGCACAGATACGCAGTATTTT. Translation: CASSIEARVSTDTQYF.

This clone was observed a handful of times. This sequence joins TRBV30 and TRBJ1-5, with a weak D call TRBD1 (6 bases). V lost 1 base to trimming and J lost 7 bases, with 11 bases between them. Germline-derived CDR1 and CDR2 are GTSNPN and SVGIG (reference sequence). This CDR3 region has 13 residues. In DNA, the CDR3 is TGTGCCTGGAGTGCAGGGACACGACAGCCCCAGCATTTT. Residues: CAWSAGTRQPQHF. The whole variable domain, remainder taken from reference TRBV30 and TRBJ1-5, is SQTIHQWPATLVQPVGSPLSLECTVEGTSNPNLYWYRQAAGRGLQLLFYSVGIGQISSEVPQNLSASRPQDRQFILSSKKLLLSDSGFYLCAWSAGTRQPQHFGDGTRLSIL.

The V and J genes are TRBV30 and TRBJ1-2, with 8 bases lining up with TRBD1. CDR3 size: 15 residues. CDR1 and CDR2 (germline): GTSNPN, SVGIG (reference sequence). V lost 3 bases and J lost 7; bases outside the gene matches: 13. CDR3 in amino acids: CAWSESPPDRVGYTF. DNA for the CDR3: TGTGCCTGGAGCGAATCCCCACCGGACAGGGTTGGCTACACCTTC.

V and J are TRBV29-1 and TRBJ2-7, with D possibly TRBD1 on 6 matching bases. Germline loops: CDR1 SQVTM, CDR2 ANQGSEA. Trimming shortened V by 6 bases and J by 2 bases, and 14 bases separated the two germline ends. This CDR3 is 13 amino acids long. The CDR3 protein is CSVRQAGAYEQYF. The CDR3 nucleotides are TGCAGCGTCCGACAGGCTGGTGCCTACGAGCAGTACTTC.

This chain uses TRBV27 with TRBJ2-5, with D possibly being TRBD1 (5 bases). V gave up 5 bases and J gave up 2 bases, with 9 bases separating them. Germline V CDR1 and CDR2: MNHEY, SMNVEV (reference sequence). The CDR3 loop spans 13 amino acids. CDR3 in DNA: TGTGCCAGCAGTCGTCAGGGACAAGAGACCCAGTACTTC. This gives the protein CASSRQGQETQYF.